The clone carrying this T cell receptor (beta chain) was observed once. Its antigen is unidentified. V was pared by 5 bases and J by 6 bases, with 7 bases of the junction left unmatched. Germline CDR1 and CDR2: MDHEN and SYDVKM. The CDR3 totals 15 residues. The record originates from a study of T cell responses to AZD1222 COVID-19 vaccine. The protocol was immunoSEQ multiplex PCR, while the TCRdb copy is restricted to in-frame clones and leaves out a portion. The sample contains approximately 150,000 clones, approximately 90% of which appear only once. Study-wide findings and caveats: At study baseline, merely roughly 6 AZD1222 recipients were seropositive. Regions left unmutated in variants are reportedly the target of nearly half of spike-specific TCRs. Spike was spanned by vaccine-associated CD4 TCRs, which were dominant at 160-218 and 743-854. Most donors were white British, females outnumbered males, and clonal diversity was possibly underestimated.

Sample: peripheral blood, taken on day 0 of AZD1222 vaccination. The source is an adult in good health. The gene calls are TRBV28 and TRBJ2-2, with 9 bases lining up with TRBD2. The CDR3 nucleotides are TGTGCCAGCAGTCTCATAGCGGGAGCCCCCGGGGAGCTGTTTTTT. As protein: CASSLIAGAPGELFF.